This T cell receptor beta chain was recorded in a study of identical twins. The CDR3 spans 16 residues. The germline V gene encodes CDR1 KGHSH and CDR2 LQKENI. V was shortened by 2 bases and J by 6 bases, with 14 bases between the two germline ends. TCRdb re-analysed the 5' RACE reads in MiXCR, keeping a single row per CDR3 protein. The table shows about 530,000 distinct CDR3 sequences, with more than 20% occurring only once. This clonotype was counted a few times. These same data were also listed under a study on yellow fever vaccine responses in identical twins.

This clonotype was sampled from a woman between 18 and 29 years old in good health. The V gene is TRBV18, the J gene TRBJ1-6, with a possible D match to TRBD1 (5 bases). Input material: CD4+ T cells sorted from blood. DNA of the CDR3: TGTGCCAGCTCACCAGGTGGTTTACAGGTTAATTCACCCCTCCACTTT. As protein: CASSPGGLQVNSPLHF.